Included here is one T cell receptor beta chain sequence, with context. Only in-frame clones appear in the TCRdb table, and some are missing; sequencing was by immunoSEQ multiplex PCR. The data hold 240,000 or so clones, with approximately 93% observed a single time. This sample is drawn from a study of T cell responses to AZD1222 COVID-19 vaccine. Study-level information: Samples with a second dose at about 4 or about 12 weeks were pooled together.

This CDR3 spans 13 amino acids. Germline V gives CDR1 MNHNS, CDR2 SASEGT. V was pared by 3 bases and J by 4 bases, with 9 bases between. This sequence joins TRBV6-1 and TRBJ1-2; D uncertain. Source: peripheral blood, taken on day 0 of AZD1222 vaccination. This clonotype originated in an adult in good health. The CDR3 spells CASSDGGLYGYTF. The CDR3 nucleotides read TGTGCCAGCAGTGATGGCGGCCTCTATGGCTACACCTTC.